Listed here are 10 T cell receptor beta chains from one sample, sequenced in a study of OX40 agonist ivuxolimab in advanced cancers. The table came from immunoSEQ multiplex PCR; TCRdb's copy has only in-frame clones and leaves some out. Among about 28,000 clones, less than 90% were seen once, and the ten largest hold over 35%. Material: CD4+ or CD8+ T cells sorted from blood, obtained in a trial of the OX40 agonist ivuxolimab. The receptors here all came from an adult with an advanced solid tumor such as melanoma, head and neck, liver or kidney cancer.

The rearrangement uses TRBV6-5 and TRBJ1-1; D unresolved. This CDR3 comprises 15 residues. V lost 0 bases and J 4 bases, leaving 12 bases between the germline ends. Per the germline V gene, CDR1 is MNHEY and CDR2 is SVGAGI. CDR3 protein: CASSYSTALATEAFF. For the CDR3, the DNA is TGTGCCAGCAGTTACTCGACGGCGTTAGCCACTGAAGCTTTCTTT.

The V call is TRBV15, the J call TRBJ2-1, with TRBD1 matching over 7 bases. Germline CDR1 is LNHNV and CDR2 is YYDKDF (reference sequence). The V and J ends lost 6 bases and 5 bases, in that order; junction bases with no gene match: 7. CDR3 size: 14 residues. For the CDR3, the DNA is TGTGCCACCAGGAGACAGGGTACTAACAATGAGCAGTTCTTC. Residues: CATRRQGTNNEQFF.

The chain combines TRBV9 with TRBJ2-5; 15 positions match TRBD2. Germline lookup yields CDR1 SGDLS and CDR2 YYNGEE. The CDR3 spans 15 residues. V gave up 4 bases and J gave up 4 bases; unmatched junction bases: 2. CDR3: CASSRGLAGGETQYF. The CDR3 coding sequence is TGTGCCAGCAGCCGGGGACTAGCGGGAGGAGAGACCCAGTACTTC.

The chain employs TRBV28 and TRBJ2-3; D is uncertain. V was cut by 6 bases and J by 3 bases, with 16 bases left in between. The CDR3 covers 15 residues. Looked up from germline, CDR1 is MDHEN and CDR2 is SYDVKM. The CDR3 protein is CASSPSGVWTDTQYF. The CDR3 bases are TGTGCCAGCAGCCCATCGGGTGTTTGGACAGATACGCAGTATTTT.

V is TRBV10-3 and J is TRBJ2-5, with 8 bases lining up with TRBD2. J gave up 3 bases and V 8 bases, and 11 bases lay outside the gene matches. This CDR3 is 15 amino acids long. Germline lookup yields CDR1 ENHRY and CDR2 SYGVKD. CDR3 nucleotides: TGTGCCATCGGAGGGGGTAGCGGGACCGAAGAGACCCAGTACTTC. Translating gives CAIGGGSGTEETQYF.

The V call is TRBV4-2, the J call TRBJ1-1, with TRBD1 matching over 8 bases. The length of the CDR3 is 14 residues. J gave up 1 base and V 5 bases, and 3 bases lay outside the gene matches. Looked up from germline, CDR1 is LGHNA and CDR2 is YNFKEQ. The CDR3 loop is CASSDRGPNTEAFF. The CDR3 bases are TGTGCCAGCAGCGACAGGGGACCGAACACTGAAGCTTTCTTT.

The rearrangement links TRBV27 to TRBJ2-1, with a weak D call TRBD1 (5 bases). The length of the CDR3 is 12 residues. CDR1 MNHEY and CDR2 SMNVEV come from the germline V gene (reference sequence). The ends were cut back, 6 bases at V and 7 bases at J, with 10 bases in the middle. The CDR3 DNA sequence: TGTGCCAGCAGCCAAGGGGTAAATGAGCAGTTCTTC. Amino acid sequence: CASSQGVNEQFF.

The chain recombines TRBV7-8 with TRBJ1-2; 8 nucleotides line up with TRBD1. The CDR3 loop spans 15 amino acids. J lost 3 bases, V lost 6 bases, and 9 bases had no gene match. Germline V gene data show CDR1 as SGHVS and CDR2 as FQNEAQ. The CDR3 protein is CASRQGMTGDYGYTF. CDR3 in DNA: TGTGCCAGCAGACAAGGCATGACAGGGGACTATGGCTACACCTTC.

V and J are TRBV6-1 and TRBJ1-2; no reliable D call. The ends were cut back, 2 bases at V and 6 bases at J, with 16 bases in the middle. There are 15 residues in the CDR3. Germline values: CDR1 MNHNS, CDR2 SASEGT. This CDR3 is CASSEYSAGGNGYTF. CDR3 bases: TGTGCCAGCAGTGAATATTCGGCAGGAGGGAATGGCTACACCTTC.

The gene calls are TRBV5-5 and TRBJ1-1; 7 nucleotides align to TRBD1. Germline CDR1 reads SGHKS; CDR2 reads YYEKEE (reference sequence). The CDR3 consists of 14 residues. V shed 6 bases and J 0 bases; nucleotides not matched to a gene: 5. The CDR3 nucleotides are TGTGCCAGCATGGGGCAGGGGGTGAACACTGAAGCTTTCTTT. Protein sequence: CASMGQGVNTEAFF.